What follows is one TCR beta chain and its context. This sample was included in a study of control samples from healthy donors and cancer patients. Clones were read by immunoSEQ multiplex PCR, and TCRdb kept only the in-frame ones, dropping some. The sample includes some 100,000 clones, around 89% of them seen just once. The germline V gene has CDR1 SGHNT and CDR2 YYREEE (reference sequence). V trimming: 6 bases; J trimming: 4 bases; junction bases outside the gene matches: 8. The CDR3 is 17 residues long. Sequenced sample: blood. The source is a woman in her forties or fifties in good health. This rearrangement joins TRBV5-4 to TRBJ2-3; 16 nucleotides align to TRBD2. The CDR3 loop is CASTPGGLAGGPDTQYF. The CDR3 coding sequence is TGTGCCAGCACCCCGGGGGGACTAGCGGGAGGGCCAGATACGCAGTATTTT. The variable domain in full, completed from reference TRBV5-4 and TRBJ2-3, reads ETGVTQSPTHLIKTRGQQVTLRCSSQSGHNTVSWYQQALGQGPQFIFQYYREEENGRGNFPPRFSGLQFPNYSSELNVNALELDDSALYLCASTPGGLAGGPDTQYFGPGTRLTVL.